Here is one TCR beta chain with its context. This clone was found once. It lacks a known antigen. Qualities for individual bases were not recorded, and no much larger clone is one base off. The source of the sample is a study of cytomegalovirus exposure and HLA in healthy donors (dated by TCRdb to about 2017). Broadly, across the study: According to an earlier analysis of several hundred of the donors, about 179 million T cells yielded 117 million unique TCR beta sequences and 276 Gb of sequence data. Both class I and class II loci were covered by HLA typing, at four-digit resolution. Of the roughly 390 genotyped donors, 65% to 90% fell in the genetic ancestry cluster associated with self-reported Caucasian donors. Because of strong linkage in the cohort, four to six DR-DQ haplotypes were treated as single units for association and clustering. Along with the roughly 670-subject first cohort, a separate validation cohort of over 90 different subjects was used. High-throughput TCR immunosequencing, statistical association of individual TCRs with disease status, and machine learning were combined to predict cytomegalovirus infection status. Donor age, sex, ethnicity and CMV serostatus were compiled together with the repertoire data. Approximately 310 gigabases of sequencing data and tens of millions of unique TCR sequences were included in an early release covering around 600 HLA-typed donors. Rather than drawing on any new phenotypic data, the later analysis identified candidate immune exposures from TCR beta sequences and the way those sequences occurred across donors. An earlier analysis of more than 450 of the donors used high-throughput TCR beta sequencing to judge whether each TCR beta V gene segment behaved as functional or pseudogenic. Typing coverage differed by locus: A, B, C, DRB1 and DQB1 were typed in about 620-640 donors, DQA1 in roughly 500, DPA1 in 600 to 610, and DPB1 in 400 to 480. The study used immunosequencing to profile the T cell repertoires of 666 subjects and linked those repertoires to cytomegalovirus serostatus. A later genetic analysis used genome-wide SNP genotypes for about 65% of the roughly 670 donors, treating that subset as a discovery cohort. All discovery cohort repertoires had been generated using a single sequencing platform. The study aimed to test whether signatures of past pathogen exposure could be identified by cataloging public T cell receptors. On average, roughly 200,000 unique TCR beta nucleotide sequences were sequenced per donor among some 430 genotyped donors of the cohort, with about 19% of those sequences being non-productive. A later analysis re-examined previously published TCR beta repertoires from 610 or so donors and added high-resolution HLA genotyping to investigate patterns of TCR occurrence. The investigation overall reported the following: The only immune exposure information available for the cohort was CMV serostatus. A further reported finding was that TCR beta sequences accurately predicted the HLA-A and HLA-B alleles for most subjects in the first cohort. Because HLA typing was unavailable for some donors at each locus, only the typed subset was used in association tests. Over 15 rarely observed V segments, including chromosome 9 orphons, were excluded from the earlier analysis of about 500 of the donors because counts were too low. In this cohort, only TCR beta chains were sequenced, and detectable features were limited by the absence of alpha or paired-chain data. While some public TCRs were present in many individuals, most TCR sequences turned up only very rarely across donors. Because the 87-base-pair reads could not distinguish some IMGT-functional V segments, including TRBV6-2 and TRBV6-3, those segments were excluded. An association between a missense DCLRE1C variant and V-gene and J-gene trimming of TCR beta chains was found in a later genetic analysis and replicated in an independent cohort. According to a later analysis, parvovirus B19, influenza, CMV and Epstein-Barr virus appeared linked to several top co-occurrence clusters. The authors suggested that the approach could potentially be extended to other disease states and immunological phenotypes. Correlated functional status among segregating V segments might be attributable to linkage disequilibrium, but an unknown experimental factor could not be ruled out. In vitro tests confirmed that a few of the cytomegalovirus-associated TCR beta chains recognize cytomegalovirus antigens. In an earlier analysis of fewer than 700 of the donors, most TCR beta V segments appeared in productive rearrangements about 90% or about 30% of the time, broadly matching IMGT annotations. A later analysis found that TCR association rates varied across HLA loci, with DRB1 alleles showing the most associated TCRs and HLA-C alleles the fewest. Strong co-occurrence of HLA alleles, especially DR and DQ, made assigning TCR associations to individual alleles difficult. Cytomegalovirus status was reported to be diagnosed by the classifier with high specificity and sensitivity in both the original and validation cohorts. According to a later genetic analysis, donors in an Asian-associated ancestry cluster had fewer N-insertions in productive TCRs than the roughly 700-donor mean. Roughly uniform sequencing depth across donors was assumed in presence/absence analyses, although this assumption may not hold. The study gave a list of more than 150 TCR beta chains associated with cytomegalovirus. At a false discovery rate of 0.05, a later analysis linked 16,000 or so TCR beta sequences to specific HLA alleles. A group of highly shared sequence variants was considered likely to be a technical artifact of the sequencing pipeline. In a later analysis, HLA-associated TCR beta chains were found to be more clonally expanded and to have lower generation probabilities than equally common non-associated chains. A later analysis found that most CMV-associated TCR beta chains appeared HLA-restricted, with HLA associations seemingly driven largely by CMV exposure.

The cohort comprised several hundred healthy bone marrow donors. At the time of sampling, every cohort member was nominally healthy, though immune exposures that went unrecorded were likely present. The donor was CMV seronegative and belonged to the group of several hundred seronegative cohort members. A peripheral blood sample was provided by each donor, and peripheral blood mononuclear cells were used for TCR beta sequencing. The Qiagen DNeasy Blood Extraction Kit was used to extract genomic DNA from the blood cell samples. The CDR3 runs 12 residues from the cysteine to the phenylalanine. Just CDR3 DNA is preserved here, 36 bases in frame from base 1. Cut back by 2 bases and 6 bases, the V and J ends lie 8 bases apart. The germline V gene gives CDR1 as SGHDT and CDR2 as YYEEEE. Library preparation was by the immunoSEQ multiplex PCR assay. The multiplex PCR relied on a mix of 60 forward primers for TCR Vbeta segments and 13 reverse primers for TCR Jbeta segments. The CDR3 region of rearranged TCR beta genes was amplified from genomic DNA by a multiplex PCR assay. The amplified TCR beta libraries were sequenced on the Illumina HiSeq System as 87-base-pair reads. Turning to the authors' computational methods: In a later analysis, approximately 74 million unique TCR beta chains were counted across the roughly 700 repertoires, and about 10 million of these chains were shared by at least two donors. A nearest-neighbor algorithm error-corrected the raw reads and collapsed the reads into unique sequences, merging closely related sequences to remove PCR and sequencing errors. V, D and J gene segments were assigned by aligning CDR3 sequences to IMGT reference sequences. For a sequence to be retained, at least a six-nucleotide match to both a V gene segment and a J gene segment was required. Rearrangements were called productive when the CDR3 lacked stop codons and stayed in frame with V and J; all others were non-productive. CDR3 was defined by IMGT convention, running from the second conserved V-encoded cysteine to the conserved J-encoded phenylalanine. The earlier analysis of about 500 of the donors excluded sequences that lacked an unambiguous match to a single V gene segment. In an earlier analysis of a few hundred of the donors, V segments were called functional above 56.7% productive rearrangements and were called segregating when the between-donor standard deviation exceeded 5%. A statistical classification framework was built to diagnose cytomegalovirus status from the catalog of TCR beta chain sequences. V and J gene assignment, in a later analysis, came from comparing TCR nucleotide sequences with IMGT/GENE-DB human TR gene sequences. Using the TCRdist pipeline, a later analysis assigned CDR3 sequences along with most-parsimonious VDJ recombination scenarios. In a later analysis, every TCR beta chain was defined by the combination of its CDR3 amino acid sequence and its V-gene family, and reads without a unique V-gene family were dropped. A later analysis removed 450 to 600 highly shared, low-generation-probability nucleotide sequences to deal with suspected cross-contamination and a sequencing artifact. A later analysis calculated a clonal expansion index for each public chain from normalized within-repertoire ranks of inferred template counts. In a later analysis, generation probabilities were computed using a VDJ recombination model fitted to out-of-frame rearrangements, and the results were checked against IGoR. In a later analysis, hypergeometric tests were used to score TCR-TCR, TCR-HLA and TCR-CMV co-occurrence, with a repertoire-size bias correction applied to TCR pairs. In a later analysis, false discovery rates were estimated by permuting HLA or CMV assignments 20 times. A later analysis grouped co-occurring TCRs with DBSCAN, adding TCRdist sequence similarity when clustering within HLA-allele-positive subsets. For co-occurrence clustering, repertoires with fewer than 30,000 or more than 120,000 public chains were excluded, along with four or five repertoires with anomalous nucleotide sharing. TCRdb carries this immuneACCESS record with in-frame sequences only. Its versions omit some clonotypes, under half of them owing to an unresolved V gene in the studies checked, with the rest unexplained. The DNA was the basis for D and trimming; V, J and clone size are from that table. This sample comprises around 140,000 clones, nearly 80% of them detected only once. Together, the top ten hold around 0.99% of the sample.

The sequence was collected from a male donor in good health and CMV-seronegative. Sequenced input: PBMCs. The receptor chain draws on TRBV5-6 and TRBJ1-1; perhaps TRBD1 is the D gene, with 5 bases matching. The CDR3 corresponds to CASSFSGSEAFF. The sequence in DNA is TGTGCCAGCAGCTTCTCAGGGTCTGAAGCTTTCTTT.